A single T cell receptor (beta chain) is shown here with its context. The table lists this clone with a count of one. The antigen it binds to is not known. Base-call qualities are not available, and no considerably larger clone is one nucleotide away. Library preparation employed the immunoSEQ multiplex PCR assay. TCRdb holds this immuneACCESS table with in-frame rearrangements only. Some clones are missing; in checked studies, unresolved V genes explain under half, and the rest has no known cause. The sample data list around 120,000 clones, and 85% to 95% of these were observed just once. The ten largest clonotypes hold about 1.7% of the sample. The data derive from a study of control samples from healthy donors and cancer patients (dated by TCRdb to 2018 to 2020). CDR3 length: 15 amino acids, cysteine to phenylalanine. Just the 45-base CDR3 DNA is kept, in frame starting at base 1. For this chain, trimming is 8 bases at the V end and 12 bases at the J end, and the number of junction bases without a gene match is 17. From the germline V gene (reference sequence), CDR1 is SEHNR and CDR2 is FQNEAQ.

The chain joins TRBV7-9 to TRBJ2-2, and TRBD2 aligns with 8 junction nucleotides. The clonotype comes from a man in his forties or fifties with head and neck cancer. The source material was PBMCs. For the CDR3, the sequence is CASSPFAGGPGKLFF. The nucleotides are TGTGCCAGCTCCCCCTTTGCGGGGGGCCCTGGGAAGCTGTTTTTT. The CDR3 plus the reference TRBV7-9 and TRBJ2-2 genes for the other parts give the full variable domain: DTGVSQNPRHKITKRGQNVTFRCDPISEHNRLYWYRQTLGQGPEFLTYFQNEAQLEKSRLLSDRFSAERPKGSFSTLEIQRTEQGDSAMYLCASSPFAGGPGKLFFGEGSRLTVL.